One and the same sample provided the 26 T cell receptor beta chains below, sequenced in a study of T cells in women clearing cervical HPV infection. Produced via immunoSEQ multiplex PCR; TCRdb's table is partial and in-frame only. The sample holds 25,000 to 35,000 clones. Sample: blood buffy coat. The source is a woman between 18 and 70 years old with a cervical HPV16 infection that either progressed to CIN3+ or cleared (not recorded which).

CDR3 bases read: TGTGCCAGCAGCCGAGGACTGATCAATGAG. As protein: CASSRGLINE. The CDR3, in full, reads CASSRGLINEQFF. The V gene is TRBV5-6, the J gene TRBJ2-1; the D gene is possibly TRBD2 (5 bases). The missing CDR3 end, 3 residues past where the read stops, is filled in from the germline J gene. This CDR3 spans 13 amino acids. Per germline, CDR1 SGHDT and CDR2 YYEEEE. Trimming pared 4 bases from V and 6 bases from J, leaving 11 bases between.

A remark on this clone: The read ends 3 residues shy of where the CDR3 ends; the end is completed using the germline J gene. The rearrangement joins TRBV5-8 to TRBJ1-2, with D possibly TRBD1 on 6 matching bases. The germline gives CDR1 SGHTS, CDR2 YDEGEE. Trimming pared 4 bases from V and 7 bases from J, leaving 14 bases between. The CDR3 loop spans 13 amino acids. This CDR3 is CASSRTAFGGYTF. The DNA read from the CDR3 is TGTGCCAGCAGCCGGACAGCCTTCGGTGGC.

Notes on this clone: Sequencing ends 3 residues short of the CDR3 end; the germline J gene provides the rest. The V call is TRBV19, the J call TRBJ1-2; D unclear. CDR1 and CDR2 from the germline V gene are LNHDA and SQIVND (reference sequence). Trimming left V 2 bases short and J 0 bases short, with 7 bases between. The CDR3 has 14 residues. Incomplete CDR3 DNA: TGTGCCAGTAGTATAATTAGCACTAACTATGGC. Its protein product is CASSIISTNYG. The full CDR3 protein reads CASSIISTNYGYTF.

Points on this clone: The DNA ends 3 residues before the CDR3 does, and the rest of the CDR3 is filled in from the germline J gene. This chain uses TRBV24-1 with TRBJ1-5; D is unclear. CDR3 size: 12 residues. Germline CDR1 and CDR2: KGHDR and SFDVKD. V lost 4 bases, J lost 5 bases, and 5 bases lay in between. The CDR3 reads CATSDPDQPQHF. Incomplete CDR3 DNA: TGTGCCACCAGTGACCCAGATCAGCCC.

The covered CDR3 bases are TGTGCCAGCAGCTCTCACAGGGGAGACGAAAAA. This translates into CASSSHRGDEK. The full CDR3 protein reads CASSSHRGDEKLFF. The chain has TRBV5-5 and TRBJ1-4; 7 bases are a match to TRBD1. The read stops 3 residues short of the end of the CDR3; the missing end is completed from the germline J gene. CDR1 and CDR2 from the germline V gene are SGHKS and YYEKEE (reference sequence). The CDR3 contains 14 residues. The V segment lost 3 bases and the J segment 8 bases; nucleotides outside the gene matches: 7.

About this clone: The CDR3 end lies 3 residues beyond the end of the read and is filled in from the germline J gene. J is TRBJ2-3 and V is TRBV12-3 or TRBV12-4, with 10 bases matching TRBD1. The J segment lost 3 bases and the V segment lost 5 bases, leaving 2 bases of the junction unmatched. CDR3 size: 14 residues. Incomplete CDR3 DNA: TGTGCCAGCAGTCTGGACAGGGGGACAGATACG. Translated, it gives CASSLDRGTDT. The whole CDR3 sequence is CASSLDRGTDTQYF.

On this clone itself: The read halts 3 residues ahead of the CDR3 end, with the missing end drawn from the germline J gene. This chain joins TRBV6-1 and TRBJ1-2, with a tentative D call TRBD1 (6 bases). Trimming took off 2 bases at V and 3 bases at J, with 16 bases between the two ends. Per germline, CDR1 MNHNS and CDR2 SASEGT. The CDR3 consists of 16 residues. CDR3 bases read: TGTGCCAGCAGTGAAAGGGGGGGCGATATAGACTATGGC. Translated: CASSERGGDIDYG. The CDR3 in full is CASSERGGDIDYGYTF.

Comments on this clone: A junction boundary mismatches the germline segment, possibly from a read error. The read halts 3 residues ahead of the CDR3 end, with the missing end drawn from the germline J gene. This chain connects TRBV7-9 to TRBJ2-3; possibly TRBD1 for D (5 bases). CDR3 length equals 12 residues. In germline, CDR1 is SEHNR, CDR2 FQNEAQ (reference sequence). The sequenced part of the CDR3 DNA is TGTTCCAGCAGCTTAGGACAAGAGACG. Its protein product is CSSSLGQET. The entire CDR3 protein reads CSSSLGQETQYF. The variable domain in full, completed from reference TRBV7-9 and TRBJ2-3, reads DTGVSQNPRHKITKRGQNVTFRCDPISEHNRLYWYRQTLGQGPEFLTYFQNEAQLEKSRLLSDRFSAERPKGSFSTLEIQRTEQGDSAMYLCSSSLGQETQYFGPGTRLTVL.

Regarding this clone: The missing CDR3 end, 3 residues past where the read stops, is filled in from the germline J gene. The chain joins TRBV29-1 to TRBJ1-3, with a weak D call TRBD1 (6 bases). Germline CDR1 is SQVTM and CDR2 is ANQGSEA. The CDR3 is 14 residues long. V gave up 7 bases and J gave up 4 bases, with 17 bases separating them. The CDR3 DNA, read in part, is TGCAGCGCCACCCTGGGGGCAGGAGGAAACACC. Encoded protein: CSATLGAGGNT. The complete CDR3 protein is CSATLGAGGNTIYF.

Turning to this clone: The read terminates 3 residues before the CDR3 end, so the remaining end is supplied by the germline J gene. The chain recombines TRBV28 with TRBJ1-2; TRBD1 matches 7 bases. The CDR3 extends over 14 amino acids. With 5 bases clipped from V and 5 bases from J, the junction kept 8 bases outside the gene matches. Germline lookup yields CDR1 MDHEN and CDR2 SYDVKM. CDR3 DNA (partial): TGTGCCAGCAGTCCAAACCGGGACAGATATGGC. Translating it yields CASSPNRDRYG. The CDR3 in its entirety is CASSPNRDRYGYTF.

Comments on this clone: The read ends 3 residues before the CDR3 terminus; that terminus is restored from the germline J gene. The J gene is TRBJ1-2, the V gene TRBV5-4; 8 nucleotides line up with TRBD1. Germline-derived CDR1 and CDR2 are SGHNT and YYREEE (reference sequence). CDR3 size: 14 residues. CDR3 bases read: TGTGCCAGCAGCTTGGCTCAGGGGGCAGGAGGC. Protein product: CASSLAQGAGG. The whole CDR3 protein reads CASSLAQGAGGYTF. The variable domain in full, with the rest retrieved from reference TRBV5-4 and TRBJ1-2, is ETGVTQSPTHLIKTRGQQVTLRCSSQSGHNTVSWYQQALGQGPQFIFQYYREEENGRGNFPPRFSGLQFPNYSSELNVNALELDDSALYLCASSLAQGAGGYTFGSGTRLTVV.

A word on this clone: The DNA ends 3 residues before the CDR3 does, and the rest of the CDR3 is filled in from the germline J gene. The rearrangement joins TRBV7-9 to TRBJ2-2; 7 nucleotides agree with TRBD1. Germline V CDR1 and CDR2: SEHNR, FQNEAQ (reference sequence). The CDR3 is made up of 15 amino acids. The DNA read from the CDR3 is TGTGCCAGCACTTCCTCGGGGACAGACGATGAAAAG. Its translation is CASTSSGTDDEK. The full CDR3 protein is CASTSSGTDDEKLFF.

The CDR3 is CASSFLADETQYF. Incomplete CDR3 DNA: TGTGCCAGCAGCTTTCTAGCTGACGAGACC. The J gene is TRBJ2-5, the V gene TRBV5-4; TRBD2 is a possible D gene (5 bases). Sequencing ends 3 residues short of the CDR3 end; the germline J gene provides the rest. Germline loops: CDR1 SGHNT, CDR2 YYREEE (reference sequence). V gave up 2 bases and J gave up 5 bases, with 10 bases separating them. The CDR3 length is 13 residues.

With regard to this clone: With the read ending 3 residues before the CDR3 end, the germline J gene is used to fill in that end. The J gene is TRBJ2-3, the V gene TRBV6-1; TRBD2 matches at 11 bases. The CDR3 loop spans 17 amino acids. Germline CDR1 is MNHNS and CDR2 is SASEGT. The part of the CDR3 DNA that was read is TGTGCCAGCAGTCAAGGGACTAGCGGTCTGTACCAAGAGACG. Protein product: CASSQGTSGLYQET. The CDR3 reads in full as CASSQGTSGLYQETQYF.

Points on this clone: The missing CDR3 end, 3 residues past where the read stops, is filled in from the germline J gene. The rearrangement joins TRBV18 to TRBJ1-2, with D unclear. The CDR3 length is 13 residues. Trimming took off 2 bases at V and 3 bases at J, with 7 bases between the two ends. Germline assignment: CDR1 KGHSH and CDR2 LQKENI. CDR3 DNA, as far as it was read: TGTGCCAGCTCACCATCGGCGGACTATGGC. Translated: CASSPSADYG. The entire CDR3 is CASSPSADYGYTF. Using reference TRBV18 and TRBJ1-2 for the parts outside the CDR3, the full variable domain is NAGVMQNPRHLVRRRGQEARLRCSPMKGHSHVYWYRQLPEEGLKFMVYLQKENIIDESGMPKERFSAEFPKEGPSILRIQQVVRGDSAAYFCASSPSADYGYTFGSGTRLTVV.

About this clone itself: The read terminates 3 residues before the CDR3 end, so the remaining end is supplied by the germline J gene. V usage is TRBV5-1 and J usage is TRBJ2-2, with 11 bases aligning to TRBD2. Germline loops: CDR1 SGHRS, CDR2 YFSETQ. This CDR3 has 18 amino acids. Unmatched junction bases numbered 8, after V lost 4 bases and J lost 0 bases. The sequenced part of the CDR3 DNA is TGCGCCAGCAGCATGTTAGGGACTAGCGGAACGAACACCGGGGAG. Protein sequence: CASSMLGTSGTNTGE. The CDR3 in its entirety is CASSMLGTSGTNTGELFF.

In the case of this clone: Sequencing ends 3 residues short of the CDR3 end; the germline J gene provides the rest. The V gene is TRBV20-1, the J gene TRBJ2-7, with 8 positions matching TRBD2. The CDR3 is 15 amino acids. The V gene end was trimmed by 6 bases and the J gene end by 2 bases; junction bases not matched to a gene: 12. Germline V CDR1 and CDR2: DFQATT, SNEGSKA (reference sequence). The CDR3 sequence is CSAQMASGRTYEQYF. The part of the CDR3 DNA that was read is TGCAGTGCCCAGATGGCTAGCGGGCGGACCTACGAG.

The CDR3 sequence: CASVRTGGYNEQFF. CDR3 DNA, as far as it was read: TGTGCCAGCGTACGAACCGGCGGTTACAATGAG. The rearrangement links TRBV11-2 to TRBJ2-1; no reliable D call. The CDR3 end lies 3 residues beyond the end of the read and is filled in from the germline J gene. The V and J ends lost 8 bases and 4 bases respectively, with 15 bases between them. In germline, CDR1 is SGHAT, CDR2 FQNNGV. The CDR3 spans 14 residues.

Of note for this clone: The read ends 3 residues shy of where the CDR3 ends; the end is completed using the germline J gene. This chain uses TRBV7-9 with TRBJ1-2; TRBD1 agrees at 12 bases. The CDR3 spans 15 residues. CDR1 and CDR2 (germline): SEHNR, FQNEAQ (reference sequence). Partial CDR3 DNA: TGTGCCAGCAGCTTAAGCGGGGACAGGGGGCGAGGC. It specifies CASSLSGDRGRG. The entire CDR3 sequence reads CASSLSGDRGRGYTF.

Comment on this clone: The CDR3 is cut off 3 residues early in the read; its end comes from the germline J gene. The chain links TRBV30 to TRBJ2-4; perhaps TRBD2 as D (6 bases). CDR1 is GTSNPN, CDR2 SVGIG, per germline (reference sequence). The CDR3 loop spans 13 amino acids. CDR3 bases read: TGTGCCTGGAGTTCAGGGACGGACTATGGT. As protein: CAWSSGTDYG. The full CDR3 is CAWSSGTDYGQYF.

As for this clone: The read halts 3 residues ahead of the CDR3 end, with the missing end drawn from the germline J gene. The chain is built from TRBV29-1 and TRBJ2-1; a possible D gene is TRBD2 (5 bases). There are 15 residues in the CDR3. With 0 bases removed from V and 0 bases from J, the gap between germline ends came to 9 bases. Germline V lookup: CDR1 SQVTM, CDR2 ANQGSEA. The CDR3 bases that were read are TGCAGCGTTGAAGATGAGCGGTCCTCCTACAATGAG. This translates into CSVEDERSSYNE. The CDR3 in its entirety is CSVEDERSSYNEQFF.

To note about this clone: Read coverage stops 3 residues before the CDR3 terminus; the germline J gene supplies the remainder. The chain joins TRBV3-1 (or the pseudogene TRBV3-2) to TRBJ2-3, with 7 bases aligning to TRBD2. The CDR3 contains 15 residues. The ends lost 2 bases at V and 2 bases at J; junction bases unmatched: 4. Per germline, CDR1 LGHDT and CDR2 YNNKEL (reference sequence). CDR3 amino acids: CASSQMAGDTDTQYF. The CDR3 DNA, read in part, is TGTGCCAGCAGCCAAATGGCGGGGGACACAGATACG.

On this clone: The sequenced fragment ends 3 residues before the CDR3 boundary, so the rest is inferred from the germline J gene. The rearrangement uses TRBV14 and TRBJ2-3; D possibly corresponds to TRBD1 (6 bases). V was clipped by 4 bases and J by 5 bases, with 10 bases between them. CDR1 is SGHDN and CDR2 is FVKESK in the germline V gene. CDR3 length: 13 residues. CDR3 amino acids: CASSPSDRDTQYF. CDR3 bases read: TGTGCCAGCAGCCCATCGGACAGAGATACG.

Note on this clone: One end of the junction fails to match germline, which may point to a read error. The read gets to within 3 residues of the CDR3 end, and the germline J gene fills in the rest. The rearrangement links TRBV5-1 to TRBJ2-3, with a tentative D call TRBD1 (6 bases). The germline V gene encodes CDR1 SGHRS and CDR2 YFSETQ. The CDR3 has 14 residues. CDR3 sequence reads: CASSLTQRTETQYF. CDR3 DNA, as far as it was read: TGCGCCAGCAGCTTGACCCAGCGGACAGAGACG.

Regarding this clone: The missing CDR3 end, 3 residues past where the read stops, is filled in from the germline J gene. This chain uses TRBV19 with TRBJ2-6; 7 bases line up with TRBD2. Germline CDR1 reads LNHDA; CDR2 reads SQIVND (reference sequence). V dropped 5 bases and J dropped 2; count of bases not matched to a gene: 18. This CDR3 contains 20 residues. CDR3 DNA (partial): TGTGCCAGTAGTCTCACCAGCGGGACTCCCCGAGGGACTGGGGCCAACGTC. Protein product: CASSLTSGTPRGTGANV. The whole CDR3 sequence is CASSLTSGTPRGTGANVLTF.

Concerning this clone: With the read ending 3 residues before the CDR3 end, the germline J gene is used to fill in that end. The chain joins TRBV28 to TRBJ2-3; 7 positions agree with TRBD2. CDR1 and CDR2 (germline): MDHEN, SYDVKM. CDR3 length: 14 residues. V dropped 1 base and J dropped 5; count of bases not matched to a gene: 3. The part of the CDR3 DNA that was read is TGTGCCAGCAGTTTATTGGCGGGAGTAGATACG. Translation: CASSLLAGVDT. The CDR3 as a whole reads CASSLLAGVDTQYF. The full variable domain, completed using reference TRBV28 and TRBJ2-3, is DVKVTQSSRYLVKRTGEKVFLECVQDMDHENMFWYRQDPGLGLRLIYFSYDVKMKEKGDIPEGYSVSREKKERFSLILESASTNQTSMYLCASSLLAGVDTQYFGPGTRLTVL.